This T cell receptor (beta chain) was sequenced during a study of Graves' ophthalmopathy and Graves' hyperthyroidism. Study results and limitations: The model reached roughly 70% sensitivity and roughly 76% specificity for predicting ophthalmopathy progression.

Amplification of TCR beta CDR3 regions used RNA transcripts. First-round RT-PCR with HTBI primers preceded a second-round multiplex PCR. TCRdb independently ran MiXCR on the multiplex PCR reads; one entry per CDR3 protein. The sample includes just over 600,000 distinct CDR3 sequences, 22% of them seen just once. Germline CDR1 reads MNHNS; CDR2 reads SASEGT. There are 10 residues in the CDR3. V lost 5 bases to trimming and J lost 6 bases, with 4 bases between them. Regarding this clonotype: Its target is unknown.

Newly diagnosed hyperthyroidism donors, aged 18 to 65, duration under 2 months. Additional autoimmune diseases, uncontrolled infections, pregnancy or lactation disqualified patients. The PBMCs had their origin in 10 ml of fresh peripheral blood. The specimen sequenced was peripheral blood. The chain carries TRBV6-1 and TRBJ1-2; D is ambiguous. This clonotype was sampled from a woman aged 18 to 35 with stable Graves' hyperthyroidism. Some clones in this sample may be carry-over from other donors' samples. CDR3 residues: CASSTNGYTF. The CDR3 coding sequence is TGTGCCAGCAGTACCAATGGCTACACCTTC.